These 27 T cell receptor beta chains came from one sample sequenced in a study of early T cells in non-severe SARS-CoV-2 infection. TCRdb analysed the 5' RACE reads with MiXCR anew, one entry per CDR3 protein. Of some 56,000 distinct CDR3 sequences in the sample, roughly a tenth were seen once. Sequencing input: whole blood. Receptors were obtained from an adult who was a healthcare worker with PCR-confirmed SARS-CoV-2 infection or an uninfected control (not recorded which).

The rearrangement joins TRBV20-1 to TRBJ1-1; weak D call: TRBD1 (6 bases). CDR1 is DFQATT, CDR2 SNEGSKA, per germline (reference sequence). This CDR3 contains 15 residues. V lost 0 bases, J lost 1 base, and 12 bases lay in between. In DNA form, the CDR3 reads TGCAGTGCTAGAGACGCAGGGGCGGGGAACACTGAAGCTTTCTTT. It translates to CSARDAGAGNTEAFF.

On this clonotype: The junction differs from germline at one of its ends, possibly a read error. Written as DNA, the CDR3 is TGTGCCAGCAGTTACGGGGGACTAGCGGGAGAGACCCTTTTC. Amino acid sequence: CASSYGGLAGETLF. The chain couples TRBV6-5 to TRBJ2-7, with 14 nucleotides matching TRBD2. The CDR3 is 14 residues long. Germline lookup yields CDR1 MNHEY and CDR2 SVGAGI.

This clonotype was recorded a few times. The genes are TRBV6-6 and TRBJ2-3; 11 bases align to TRBD2. CDR3 size: 17 residues. Germline CDR1 and CDR2: MNHNY and SVGAGI (reference sequence). V trimming: 5 bases; J trimming: 1 base; junction bases outside the gene matches: 8. The CDR3 nucleotides are TGTGCCAGCAGTGCCCTAGCGGGAGGCGTTCGCACAGATACGCAGTATTTT. Residues: CASSALAGGVRTDTQYF.

This clonotype has at least ten counts. V is TRBV18 and J is TRBJ1-1; D not resolved. There are 14 residues in the CDR3. With 0 bases removed from V and 0 bases from J, the gap between germline ends came to 5 bases. Germline CDR1 KGHSH, CDR2 LQKENI. The CDR3 DNA reads as TGTGCCAGCTCACCACCGGCCGTGAACACTGAAGCTTTCTTT. Translation: CASSPPAVNTEAFF.

This clonotype showed up many times. V gene TRBV7-9 combines with J gene TRBJ2-3; D possibly corresponds to TRBD1 (5 bases). The germline V and J ends were trimmed by 5 bases and 11 bases, with 14 bases remaining between them. Germline V CDR1 and CDR2: SEHNR, FQNEAQ (reference sequence). The CDR3 contains 12 residues. The CDR3 DNA is TGTGCCAGCAGCCCCCGAAGGGGAAAGCAGTATTTT. Amino acids: CASSPRRGKQYF.

This chain uses TRBV7-2 with TRBJ2-2; TRBD1 matches at 7 bases. The CDR3 covers 17 residues. V shed 0 bases and J 6 bases; nucleotides not matched to a gene: 10. Germline V gene lookup returns CDR1 SGHTA and CDR2 FQGNSA. CDR3 residues: CASSLAALTGFPGELFF. Here the CDR3 DNA reads TGTGCCAGCAGCTTAGCGGCTTTGACAGGGTTCCCCGGGGAGCTGTTTTTT.

In its sample, this clonotype was seen many times. V gene TRBV27 combines with J gene TRBJ2-1, with 13 nucleotides matching TRBD2. The CDR3 consists of 19 residues. CDR1 is MNHEY, CDR2 SMNVEV, per germline (reference sequence). J gave up 0 bases and V 4 bases, and 9 bases lay outside the gene matches. CDR3 coding DNA: TGTGCCAGCAGTTCGCTGACTAGCGGGAGGCCTAACTCCTACAATGAGCAGTTCTTC. This translates into CASSSLTSGRPNSYNEQFF.

The table lists this clonotype with many counts. One junction end disagrees with the germline gene, perhaps due to a read error. The CDR3 nucleotides are TGCGCCAGCAGCTTCGGACAGGGGCAGAACACTGAAGTTTTCTTT. This encodes CASSFGQGQNTEVFF. The chain has TRBV5-1 and TRBJ1-1, with 9 bases that match TRBD1. The germline V gene has CDR1 SGHRS and CDR2 YFSETQ. The CDR3 contains 15 residues.

This clonotype was picked up a small number of times. CDR3 region: CASSPLREPYNEQFF. DNA of the CDR3: TGTGCCAGCAGCCCCCTACGGGAGCCTTACAATGAGCAGTTCTTC. The chain links TRBV6-2 or TRBV6-3 to TRBJ2-1; a possible D gene is TRBD2 (6 bases). V lost 6 bases and J lost 4, with 16 bases in between. The CDR3 has 15 residues. Looked up from germline, CDR1 is MNHEY and CDR2 is SVGEGT.

This clonotype was counted many times. The chain recombines TRBV2 with TRBJ2-5; 7 bases match TRBD1. This CDR3 contains 14 residues. V lost 6 bases, J lost 1 base, and 5 bases stayed unmatched. In germline, CDR1 is SNHLY, CDR2 FYNNEI. Here the CDR3 DNA reads TGTGCCAGCAGGAAAAACAGGGGCCAAGAGACCCAGTACTTC. This sequence encodes CASRKNRGQETQYF.

This clonotype occurred many times. This chain links TRBV10-3 with TRBJ1-5, with D uncertain. Germline V gives CDR1 ENHRY, CDR2 SYGVKD. Trimming stripped 10 bases from V and 3 bases from J, with 13 bases between. The length of the CDR3 is 13 residues. CDR3 DNA: TGTGCCACCCAGATTCTTGACAATCAGCCCCAGCATTTT. As protein: CATQILDNQPQHF.

CDR3 in amino acids: CASSEAEGALEPQHF. The CDR3 region has the DNA TGTGCCAGCAGTGAAGCTGAAGGGGCCTTAGAGCCCCAGCATTTT. This chain links TRBV2 with TRBJ1-5, with D possibly TRBD1 on 5 matching bases. Trimming took 0 bases from V and 8 from J, leaving 14 bases between them. Germline V gene lookup returns CDR1 SNHLY and CDR2 FYNNEI. CDR3 length equals 15 residues.

In its sample, this clonotype was seen many times. The V and J genes are TRBV7-8 and TRBJ1-5; 8 bases align to TRBD1. V lost 6 bases and J lost 4; bases outside the gene matches: 8. The germline V gene has CDR1 SGHVS and CDR2 FQNEAQ. This CDR3 comprises 15 residues. CDR3 DNA sequence: TGTGCCAGCAGATCCGGGACAGGACTTAATCAGCCCCAGCATTTT. It yields the protein CASRSGTGLNQPQHF.

This clonotype was detected only a few times. The rearrangement links TRBV20-1 to TRBJ1-1; D is uncertain. This CDR3 has 13 residues. Germline V gene lookup returns CDR1 DFQATT and CDR2 SNEGSKA (reference sequence). The germline V and J ends were trimmed by 0 bases and 3 bases, with 8 bases remaining between them. CDR3 nucleotides: TGCAGTGCTAGAGACAGGTCACACACTGAAGCTTTCTTT. It translates to CSARDRSHTEAFF.

This clonotype was observed a handful of times. The chain joins TRBV28 to TRBJ2-5, with a tentative D call TRBD1 (6 bases). This CDR3 region has 15 residues. The germline CDR1 and CDR2 sequences are MDHEN and SYDVKM. V lost 6 bases and J 2 bases, leaving 16 bases between the germline ends. CDR3 coding DNA: TGTGCCAGCAGCAAGACCATAGGACAGCAAGAGACCCAGTACTTC. Its protein is CASSKTIGQQETQYF. Supplemented by reference TRBV28 and TRBJ2-5, the full variable domain reads DVKVTQSSRYLVKRTGEKVFLECVQDMDHENMFWYRQDPGLGLRLIYFSYDVKMKEKGDIPEGYSVSREKKERFSLILESASTNQTSMYLCASSKTIGQQETQYFGPGTRLLVL.

Only a few counts were recorded for this clonotype. This sequence joins TRBV6-2 or TRBV6-3 and TRBJ2-7; D remains ambiguous. CDR3 length: 13 amino acids. Looked up from germline, CDR1 is MNHEY and CDR2 is SVGEGT. Trimming removed 4 bases at V and 6 bases at J, with 13 bases between. The CDR3 nucleotides are TGTGCCAGCAGTTTCGGGTCCCCGGGCGAGCAGTACTTC. This codes for CASSFGSPGEQYF.

This clonotype was observed many times. The rearrangement uses TRBV7-2 and TRBJ2-7; D perhaps matches TRBD2 (5 bases). The CDR3 extends over 13 amino acids. Germline V gives CDR1 SGHTA, CDR2 FQGNSA. V was trimmed by 0 bases and J by 7 bases, leaving 10 bases between them. The CDR3 spells CASSLALRGEQYF. DNA of the CDR3: TGTGCCAGCAGCTTAGCACTCCGAGGGGAGCAGTACTTC.

This clonotype was counted between two and nine times. The rearrangement uses TRBV20-1 and TRBJ2-1; no firm D call. V lost 6 bases to trimming and J lost 7 bases, with 16 bases between them. Germline CDR1 is DFQATT and CDR2 is SNEGSKA (reference sequence). The CDR3 is 13 amino acids. This CDR3 reads CSASEGWDNEQFF. CDR3 in DNA: TGCAGTGCATCCGAAGGCTGGGATAATGAGCAGTTCTTC.

This clonotype showed up just a few times. The chain uses TRBV12-3 or TRBV12-4 and TRBJ1-2; D not certain. V lost 7 bases, J lost 7 bases, and 16 bases lay in between. The CDR3 loop spans 13 amino acids. The CDR3 region is CASKRVGITGYTF. CDR3 bases: TGTGCCAGCAAGAGGGTGGGGATCACTGGCTACACCTTC.

This clonotype was seen a handful of times. V usage is TRBV2 and J usage is TRBJ1-2, with D possibly being TRBD1 (5 bases). CDR3 length: 11 amino acids. Trimming left V 7 bases short and J 7 bases short, with 10 bases between. Germline V lookup: CDR1 SNHLY, CDR2 FYNNEI. CDR3 protein: CASNPGGGYTF. CDR3 bases: TGTGCCAGCAACCCTGGGGGTGGCTACACCTTC. Full variable domain (outside the CDR3, taken from reference TRBV2 and TRBJ1-2): EPEVTQTPSHQVTQMGQEVILRCVPISNHLYFYWYRQILGQKVEFLVSFYNNEISEKSEIFDDQFSVERPDGSNFTLKIRSTKLEDSAMYFCASNPGGGYTFGSGTRLTVV.

This clonotype was counted ten times or more. The chain joins TRBV29-1 to TRBJ2-7, with D uncertain. Deletions cut 2 bases from V and 4 bases from J, with 12 bases between. The germline V gene encodes CDR1 SQVTM and CDR2 ANQGSEA. There are 13 residues in the CDR3. CDR3 sequence (DNA): TGCAGCGTTGAATTCGCAGCGCGATACGAGCAGTACTTC. Translated, it gives CSVEFAARYEQYF.

In its sample, this clonotype was seen a few times. V usage is TRBV14 and J usage is TRBJ2-3, with D unclear. Per the germline V gene, CDR1 is SGHDN and CDR2 is FVKESK. The CDR3 has 13 residues. The ends were cut back, 4 bases at V and 8 bases at J, with 13 bases in the middle. As DNA, the CDR3 is TGTGCCAGCAGCCGCCTTGATAATCCTACGCAGTATTTT. It encodes CASSRLDNPTQYF. Based on the CDR3 plus reference TRBV14 and TRBJ2-3, the full variable domain is EAGVTQFPSHSVIEKGQTVTLRCDPISGHDNLYWYRRVMGKEIKFLLHFVKESKQDESGMPNNRFLAERTGGTYSTLKVQPAELEDSGVYFCASSRLDNPTQYFGPGTRLTVL.

This clonotype was picked up a small number of times. CDR3 coding DNA: TGCGCCAGCAGCCACCTAAGGTGGAGTAGCGGGAGAGAGCCCTACAATGAGCAGTTCTTC. It specifies CASSHLRWSSGREPYNEQFF. The chain is built from TRBV4-1 and TRBJ2-1; 9 bases are a match to TRBD2. The length of the CDR3 is 20 residues. Germline loops: CDR1 MGHRA, CDR2 YSYEKL. Trimming cost V 3 bases and J 2 bases; bases outside gene matches: 17.

This clonotype was seen at least ten times. The chain joins TRBV7-3 to TRBJ1-1; possibly TRBD1 for D (5 bases). The V end was cut by 2 bases, the J end by 2 bases, with 12 bases between. Per germline, CDR1 SGHTA and CDR2 FQGTGA. The CDR3 sequence is 15 residues long. The CDR3 loop reads CASSLAPGLNTEAFF. Here the CDR3 DNA reads TGTGCCAGCAGCTTAGCCCCGGGACTAAACACTGAAGCTTTCTTT.

The chain uses TRBV2 and TRBJ2-1, with D maybe TRBD2 (6 bases). This CDR3 contains 15 residues. CDR1 and CDR2 from the germline V gene are SNHLY and FYNNEI. V shed 5 bases and J shed 5 bases, with 16 bases lying between them. CDR3 in DNA: TGTGCCAGCAGTCCGGGACTCGCGACTAACAATGAGCAGTTCTTC. Translating gives CASSPGLATNNEQFF.

J is TRBJ2-1 and V is TRBV11-2; D is perhaps TRBD2 (5 bases). The CDR3 sequence is 15 residues long. The germline CDR1 and CDR2 sequences are SGHAT and FQNNGV. Trimming left V 1 base short and J 0 bases short, with 7 bases between. CDR3 nucleotides: TGTGCCAGCAGCTTAGGACTAAACTCCTACAATGAGCAGTTCTTC. It specifies CASSLGLNSYNEQFF.

At least ten counts were recorded for this clonotype. The chain joins TRBV12-3 or TRBV12-4 to TRBJ2-6, with a tentative D call TRBD1 (5 bases). With 1 base removed from V and 0 bases from J, the gap between germline ends came to 7 bases. CDR3 length: 16 amino acids. Here the CDR3 DNA reads TGTGCCAGCAGTTTAGGACAGAGCTCTGGGGCCAACGTCCTGACTTTC. Translating it yields CASSLGQSSGANVLTF.